Detailed here is one T cell receptor (beta chain). The antigen is undetermined. The data were taken from a study of shared clonotypes between healthy human individuals. Broader study findings: How much donors shared clonotypes was expected to be affected by sequencing depth. Although depth was large, rarefaction showed that sequencing of the sorted subsets was incomplete.

The repertoire was sequenced with immunoSEQ multiplex PCR; TCRdb's copy has only in-frame clones and lacks some. The data hold roughly 2.4 million clones, with roughly 95% observed a single time. Trimming cost V 4 bases and J 0 bases; bases outside gene matches: 7. The CDR3 consists of 15 residues. The germline CDR1 and CDR2 sequences are SGHRS and YFSETQ. The V gene is TRBV5-1, the J gene TRBJ2-7; 7 bases map to TRBD2. The specimen was naive CD4+ T cells sorted from blood. Subset noted: CD45RA+ positively selected. The clonotype originates from a man younger than 30 in good health. The CDR3 here is CASSPGTKNSYEQYF. CDR3 DNA sequence: TGCGCCAGCAGCCCCGGGACTAAAAACTCCTACGAGCAGTACTTC.